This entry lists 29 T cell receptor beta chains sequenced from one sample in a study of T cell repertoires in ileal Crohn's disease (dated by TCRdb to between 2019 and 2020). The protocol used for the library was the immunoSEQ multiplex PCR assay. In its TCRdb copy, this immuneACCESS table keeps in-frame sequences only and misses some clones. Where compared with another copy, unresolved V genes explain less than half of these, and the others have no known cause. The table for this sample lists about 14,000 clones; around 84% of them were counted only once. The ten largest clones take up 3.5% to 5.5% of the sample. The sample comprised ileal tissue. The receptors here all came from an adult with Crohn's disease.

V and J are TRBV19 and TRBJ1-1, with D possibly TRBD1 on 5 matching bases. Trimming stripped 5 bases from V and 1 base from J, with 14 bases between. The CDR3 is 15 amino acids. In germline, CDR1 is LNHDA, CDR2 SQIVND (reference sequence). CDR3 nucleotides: TGTGCCAGTAGTCCCCGGGCGGGGACGAACACTGAAGCTTTCTTT. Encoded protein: CASSPRAGTNTEAFF.

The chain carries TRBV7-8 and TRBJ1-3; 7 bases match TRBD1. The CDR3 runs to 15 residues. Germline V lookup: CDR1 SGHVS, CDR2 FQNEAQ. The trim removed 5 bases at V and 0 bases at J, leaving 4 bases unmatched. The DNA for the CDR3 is TGTGCCAGCAGCCTGGGGACAGTCTCTGGAAACACCATATATTTT. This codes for CASSLGTVSGNTIYF.

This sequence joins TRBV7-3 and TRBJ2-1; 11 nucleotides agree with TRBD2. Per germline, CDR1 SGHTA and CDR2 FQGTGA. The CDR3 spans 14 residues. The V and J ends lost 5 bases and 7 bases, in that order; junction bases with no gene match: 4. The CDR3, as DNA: TGTGCCAGCAGCCCTAGCGGGGGGCTTAATGAGCAGTTCTTC. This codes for CASSPSGGLNEQFF.

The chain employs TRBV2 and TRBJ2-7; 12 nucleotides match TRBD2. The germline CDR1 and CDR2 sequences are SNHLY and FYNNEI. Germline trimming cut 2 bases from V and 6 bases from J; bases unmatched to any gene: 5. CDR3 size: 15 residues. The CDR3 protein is CASSELLAGGVEQYF. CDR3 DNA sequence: TGTGCCAGCAGTGAACTCCTAGCGGGGGGGGTCGAGCAGTACTTC.

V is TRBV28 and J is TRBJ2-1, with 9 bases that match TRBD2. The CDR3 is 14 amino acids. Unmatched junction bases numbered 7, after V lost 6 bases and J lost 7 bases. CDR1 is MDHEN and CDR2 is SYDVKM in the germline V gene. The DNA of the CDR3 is TGTGCCAGCAGGAGCGGGGGGCGTTCGAATGAGCAGTTCTTC. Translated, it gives CASRSGGRSNEQFF.

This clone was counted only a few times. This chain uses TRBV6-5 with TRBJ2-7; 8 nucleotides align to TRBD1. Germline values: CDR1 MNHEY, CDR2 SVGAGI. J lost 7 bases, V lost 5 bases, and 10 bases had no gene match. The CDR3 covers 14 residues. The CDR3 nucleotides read TGTGCCAGCAGTGACGGACAGGGAACTCAAGAGCAGTACTTC. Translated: CASSDGQGTQEQYF.

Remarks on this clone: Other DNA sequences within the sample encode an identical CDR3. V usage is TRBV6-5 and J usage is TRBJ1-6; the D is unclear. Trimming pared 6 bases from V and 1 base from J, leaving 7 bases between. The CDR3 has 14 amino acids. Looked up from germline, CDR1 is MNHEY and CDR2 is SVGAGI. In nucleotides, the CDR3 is TGTGCCAGCAGCCAGGTTTCCTATAATTCACCCCTCCACTTT. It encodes CASSQVSYNSPLHF.

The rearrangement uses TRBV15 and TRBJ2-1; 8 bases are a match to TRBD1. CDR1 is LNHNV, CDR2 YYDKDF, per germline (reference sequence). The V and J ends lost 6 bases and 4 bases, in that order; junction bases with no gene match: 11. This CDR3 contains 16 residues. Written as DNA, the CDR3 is TGTGCCACCAGGTCAGGACAGGGAAGTCAATACAATGAGCAGTTCTTC. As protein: CATRSGQGSQYNEQFF.

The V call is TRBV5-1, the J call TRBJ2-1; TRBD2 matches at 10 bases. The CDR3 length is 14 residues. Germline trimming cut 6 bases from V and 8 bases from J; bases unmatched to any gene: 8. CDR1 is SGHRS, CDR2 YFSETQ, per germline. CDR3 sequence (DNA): TGCGCCAGCATGCGAAGCGGGGGGGCCTATGAGCAGTTCTTC. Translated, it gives CASMRSGGAYEQFF.

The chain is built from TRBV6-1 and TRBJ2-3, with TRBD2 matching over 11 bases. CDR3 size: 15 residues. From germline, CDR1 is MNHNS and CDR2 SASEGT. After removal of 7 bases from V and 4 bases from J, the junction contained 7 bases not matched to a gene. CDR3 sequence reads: CASTLNSGGADTQYF. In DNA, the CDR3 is TGTGCCAGCACCCTAAATAGCGGGGGGGCAGATACGCAGTATTTT.

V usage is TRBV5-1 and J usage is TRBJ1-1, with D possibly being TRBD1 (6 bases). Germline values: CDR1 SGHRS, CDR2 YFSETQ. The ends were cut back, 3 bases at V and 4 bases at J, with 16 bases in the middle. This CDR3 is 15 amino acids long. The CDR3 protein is CASSSETGHRTEAFF. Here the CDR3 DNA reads TGCGCCAGCAGCTCGGAAACGGGACACCGCACTGAAGCTTTCTTT.

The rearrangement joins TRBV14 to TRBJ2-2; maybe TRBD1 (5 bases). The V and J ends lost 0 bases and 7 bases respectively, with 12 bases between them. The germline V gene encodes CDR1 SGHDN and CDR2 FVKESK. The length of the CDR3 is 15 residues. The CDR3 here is CASSQDTPGYGELFF. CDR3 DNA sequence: TGTGCCAGCAGCCAAGATACACCAGGGTACGGGGAGCTGTTTTTT.

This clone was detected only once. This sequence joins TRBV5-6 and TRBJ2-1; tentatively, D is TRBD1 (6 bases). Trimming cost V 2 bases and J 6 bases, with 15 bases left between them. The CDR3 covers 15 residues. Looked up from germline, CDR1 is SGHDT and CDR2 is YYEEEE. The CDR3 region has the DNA TGTGCCAGCAGCTTTGGTGGGGGCCCTATCAATGAGCAGTTCTTC. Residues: CASSFGGGPINEQFF. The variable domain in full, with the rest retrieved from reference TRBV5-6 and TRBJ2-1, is DAGVTQSPTHLIKTRGQQVTLRCSPKSGHDTVSWYQQALGQGPQFIFQYYEEEERQRGNFPDRFSGHQFPNYSSELNVNALLLGDSALYLCASSFGGGPINEQFFGPGTRLTVL.

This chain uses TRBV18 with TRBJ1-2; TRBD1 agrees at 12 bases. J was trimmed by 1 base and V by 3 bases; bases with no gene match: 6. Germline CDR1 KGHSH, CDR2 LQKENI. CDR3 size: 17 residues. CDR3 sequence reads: CASSPGTGGNFNYGYTF. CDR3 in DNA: TGTGCCAGCTCACCCGGGACAGGGGGCAATTTTAACTATGGCTACACCTTC.

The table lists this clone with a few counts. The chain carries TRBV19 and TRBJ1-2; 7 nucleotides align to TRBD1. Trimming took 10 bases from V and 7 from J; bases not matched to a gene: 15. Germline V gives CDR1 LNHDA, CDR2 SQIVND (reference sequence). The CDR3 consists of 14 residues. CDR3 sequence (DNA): TGTGCCACATACCGGACAGGTTTCTCCTCTGGCTACACCTTC. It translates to CATYRTGFSSGYTF.

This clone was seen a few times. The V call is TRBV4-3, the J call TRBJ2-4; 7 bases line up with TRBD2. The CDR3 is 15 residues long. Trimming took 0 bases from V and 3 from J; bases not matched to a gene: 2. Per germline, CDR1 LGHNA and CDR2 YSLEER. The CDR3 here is CASSQEGGSKNIQYF. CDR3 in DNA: TGCGCCAGCAGCCAAGAGGGGGGGAGCAAAAACATTCAGTACTTC.

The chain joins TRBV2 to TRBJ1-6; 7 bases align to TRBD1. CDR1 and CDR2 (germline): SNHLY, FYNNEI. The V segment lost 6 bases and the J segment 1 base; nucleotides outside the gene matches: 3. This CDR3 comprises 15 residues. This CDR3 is CASRKQGSYNSPLHF. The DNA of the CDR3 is TGTGCCAGCAGAAAACAGGGGTCCTATAATTCACCCCTCCACTTT. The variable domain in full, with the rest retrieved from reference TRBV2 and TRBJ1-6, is EPEVTQTPSHQVTQMGQEVILRCVPISNHLYFYWYRQILGQKVEFLVSFYNNEISEKSEIFDDQFSVERPDGSNFTLKIRSTKLEDSAMYFCASRKQGSYNSPLHFGNGTRLTVT.

The CDR3 DNA reads TGTGCCAGCAGTGAAGAGGGACAGGGAATTTCACCCCTCCACTTT. Translated: CASSEEGQGISPLHF. J is TRBJ1-6 and V is TRBV6-1; 9 bases are a match to TRBD1. The CDR3 is 15 amino acids. The V gene's germline CDR1 is MNHNS and CDR2 SASEGT. The V segment lost 1 base and the J segment 9 bases; nucleotides outside the gene matches: 4.

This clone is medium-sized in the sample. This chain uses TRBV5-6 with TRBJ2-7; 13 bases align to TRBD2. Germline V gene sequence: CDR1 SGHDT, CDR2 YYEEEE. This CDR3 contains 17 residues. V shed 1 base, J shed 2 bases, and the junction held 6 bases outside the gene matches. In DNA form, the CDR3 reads TGTGCCAGCAGCTTGCAACTAGCGGGGGGGAGTACCTACGAGCAGTACTTC. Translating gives CASSLQLAGGSTYEQYF.

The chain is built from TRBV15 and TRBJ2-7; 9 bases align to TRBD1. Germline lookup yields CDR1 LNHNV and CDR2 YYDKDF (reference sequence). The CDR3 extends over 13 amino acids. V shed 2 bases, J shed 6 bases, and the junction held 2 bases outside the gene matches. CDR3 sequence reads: CATSRRTGAEQYF. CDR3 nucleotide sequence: TGTGCCACCAGCAGAAGGACAGGGGCCGAGCAGTACTTC.

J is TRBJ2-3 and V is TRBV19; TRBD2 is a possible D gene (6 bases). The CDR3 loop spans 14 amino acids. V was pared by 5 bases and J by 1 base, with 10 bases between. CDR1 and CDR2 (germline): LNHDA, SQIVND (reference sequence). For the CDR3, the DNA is TGTGCCAGTAGTCCTGGCGGGGGCACAGATACGCAGTATTTT. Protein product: CASSPGGGTDTQYF.

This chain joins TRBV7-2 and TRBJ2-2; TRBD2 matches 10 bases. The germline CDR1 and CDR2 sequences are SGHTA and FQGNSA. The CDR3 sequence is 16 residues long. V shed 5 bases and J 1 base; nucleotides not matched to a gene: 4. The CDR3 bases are TGTGCCAGCAGCCTCCGGACTAGCGGGAACACCGGGGAGCTGTTTTTT. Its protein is CASSLRTSGNTGELFF.

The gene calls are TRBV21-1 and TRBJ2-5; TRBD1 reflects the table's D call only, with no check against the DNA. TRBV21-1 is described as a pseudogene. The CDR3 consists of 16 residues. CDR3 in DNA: TGTGCCAGCAGCAAACTCTTTCGCAGGGCTCAAGAGACCCAGTACTTC. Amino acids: CASSKLFRRAQETQYF.

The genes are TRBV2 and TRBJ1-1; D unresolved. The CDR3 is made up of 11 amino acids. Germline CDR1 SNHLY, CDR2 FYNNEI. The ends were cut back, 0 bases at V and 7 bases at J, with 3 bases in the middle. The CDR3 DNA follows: TGTGCCAGCAGTGAAGCACTTGAAGCTTTCTTT. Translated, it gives CASSEALEAFF.

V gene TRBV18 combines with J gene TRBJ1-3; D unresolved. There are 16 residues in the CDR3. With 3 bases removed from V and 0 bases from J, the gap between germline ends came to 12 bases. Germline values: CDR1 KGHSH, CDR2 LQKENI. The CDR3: CASSPQTVNSGNTIYF. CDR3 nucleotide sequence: TGTGCCAGCTCACCTCAAACGGTAAACTCTGGAAACACCATATATTTT.

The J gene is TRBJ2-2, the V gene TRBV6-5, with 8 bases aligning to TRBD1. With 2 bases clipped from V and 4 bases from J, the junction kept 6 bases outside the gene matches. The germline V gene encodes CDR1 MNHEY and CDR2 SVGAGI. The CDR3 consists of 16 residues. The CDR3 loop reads CASSYGGQGSTGELFF. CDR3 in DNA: TGTGCCAGCAGTTACGGTGGACAGGGATCCACCGGGGAGCTGTTTTTT.

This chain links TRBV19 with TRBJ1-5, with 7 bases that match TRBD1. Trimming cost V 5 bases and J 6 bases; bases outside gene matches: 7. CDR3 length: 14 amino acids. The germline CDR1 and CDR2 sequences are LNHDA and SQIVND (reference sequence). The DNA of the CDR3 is TGTGCCAGTAGTCCAACAGGGGCTGGTCAGCCCCAGCATTTT. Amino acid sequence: CASSPTGAGQPQHF.

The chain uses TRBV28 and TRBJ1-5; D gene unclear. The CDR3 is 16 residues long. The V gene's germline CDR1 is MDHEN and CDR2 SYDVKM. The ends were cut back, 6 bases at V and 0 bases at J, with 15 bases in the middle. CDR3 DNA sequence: TGTGCCAGCAGCGGGGTGGCCGGGTATAGCAATCAGCCCCAGCATTTT. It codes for CASSGVAGYSNQPQHF.

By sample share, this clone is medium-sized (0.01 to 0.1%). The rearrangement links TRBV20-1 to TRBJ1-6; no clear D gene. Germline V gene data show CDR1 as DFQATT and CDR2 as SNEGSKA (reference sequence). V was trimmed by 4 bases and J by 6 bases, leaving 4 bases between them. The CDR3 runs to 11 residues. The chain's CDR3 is CSAIINSPLHF. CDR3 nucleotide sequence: TGCAGTGCTATCATTAATTCACCCCTCCACTTT.